These 22 T cell receptor beta chains came from one sample sequenced in a study of cytomegalovirus exposure and HLA in healthy donors. Primers included in the PCR were 60 Vbeta and 13 Jbeta primers. Using immunoSEQ multiplex PCR, the repertoire was profiled, and TCRdb retains in-frame clones only, with some absent. The repertoire holds 110,000 to 150,000 clones, with more than 75% as singletons. What was sequenced was PBMCs. Every receptor here comes from a man younger than 35 in good health and CMV-seropositive.

The DNA for the CDR3 is TGTGCCAGTCGAAAACGTGGGGGGAACTATGGCTACACCTTC. Translation gives CASRKRGGNYGYTF. The chain carries TRBV19 and TRBJ1-2, with D possibly being TRBD1 (5 bases). CDR1 and CDR2 from the germline V gene are LNHDA and SQIVND (reference sequence). CDR3 length: 14 residues. V lost 8 bases to trimming and J lost 2 bases, with 15 bases between them. The entire variable domain, with the rest obtained from reference TRBV19 and TRBJ1-2, is as follows: DGGITQSPKYLFRKEGQNVTLSCEQNLNHDAMYWYRQDPGQGLRLIYYSQIVNDFQKGDIAEGYSVSREKKESFPLTVTSAQKNPTAFYLCASRKRGGNYGYTFGSGTRLTVV.

The chain uses TRBV9 and TRBJ2-1; D gene ambiguous. Deletions cut 3 bases from V and 8 bases from J, with 12 bases between. The length of the CDR3 is 13 residues. Looked up from germline, CDR1 is SGDLS and CDR2 is YYNGEE. The CDR3 region has the DNA TGTGCCAGCAGCGGAGTAGTATCCGATGAGCAGTTCTTC. This gives the protein CASSGVVSDEQFF.

The V gene is TRBV27, the J gene TRBJ2-2; TRBD1 matches 7 bases. The CDR3 extends over 15 amino acids. V gave up 5 bases and J gave up 1 base; unmatched junction bases: 4. The germline gives CDR1 MNHEY, CDR2 SMNVEV (reference sequence). CDR3 nucleotide sequence: TGTGCCAGCAGTGTACGACAGGGGAACACCGGGGAGCTGTTTTTT. This gives the protein CASSVRQGNTGELFF.

V gene TRBV27 combines with J gene TRBJ1-5; TRBD1 aligns across 7 bases. The CDR3 sequence is 16 residues long. J lost 0 bases, V lost 6 bases, and 8 bases had no gene match. The germline V gene encodes CDR1 MNHEY and CDR2 SMNVEV (reference sequence). CDR3 region: CASRKQGTYSNQPQHF. The CDR3 DNA reads TGTGCCAGCAGGAAACAGGGGACTTATAGCAATCAGCCCCAGCATTTT.

The sample holds a few counts of this clone. The rearrangement links TRBV4-1 to TRBJ2-7; weak D call: TRBD2 (6 bases). The germline gives CDR1 MGHRA, CDR2 YSYEKL. V was trimmed by 4 bases and J by 4 bases, leaving 29 bases between them. This CDR3 region has 19 residues. The CDR3 loop is CASSRARGSRLESSYEQYF. The CDR3 DNA sequence: TGCGCCAGCAGCCGAGCGCGGGGTTCGCGACTAGAGTCCTCTTACGAGCAGTACTTC.

CDR3 coding DNA: TGTGCCAGCAGCGACCCGGGACAGGGGGACTATGGCTACACCTTC. It encodes CASSDPGQGDYGYTF. This chain joins TRBV6-1 and TRBJ1-2, with TRBD1 matching over 11 bases. V gave up 6 bases and J gave up 3 bases; unmatched junction bases: 6. The CDR3 contains 15 residues. CDR1 and CDR2 from the germline V gene are MNHNS and SASEGT.

This rearrangement joins TRBV5-1 to TRBJ2-5, with 9 nucleotides matching TRBD1. The V gene end was trimmed by 4 bases and the J gene end by 4 bases; junction bases not matched to a gene: 11. This CDR3 comprises 16 residues. CDR1 and CDR2 from the germline V gene are SGHRS and YFSETQ. CDR3 in DNA: TGCGCCAGCAGCCAATCGCCACAGGGGGCGGGAGAGACCCAGTACTTC. Translated, it gives CASSQSPQGAGETQYF.

This clone was counted a single time. This chain links TRBV5-1 with TRBJ1-2, with 7 bases identical to TRBD1. Unmatched junction bases numbered 9, after V lost 4 bases and J lost 3 bases. The CDR3 runs to 15 residues. The V gene's germline CDR1 is SGHRS and CDR2 YFSETQ. This CDR3 is CASSGGQAKDYGYTF. CDR3 nucleotides: TGCGCCAGCAGCGGTGGACAGGCCAAGGACTATGGCTACACCTTC.

V is TRBV27 and J is TRBJ2-1; TRBD2 aligns across 11 bases. Trimming at V came to 4 bases and at J to 6 bases, leaving 17 bases not matched to a gene. The CDR3 covers 19 residues. Germline V gives CDR1 MNHEY, CDR2 SMNVEV (reference sequence). CDR3 residues: CASSSSLAGAQFITNEQFF. CDR3 sequence (DNA): TGTGCCAGCAGTTCCTCACTAGCGGGAGCCCAATTCATCACCAATGAGCAGTTCTTC.

The chain recombines TRBV6-1 with TRBJ2-2; 7 nucleotides line up with TRBD1. Germline CDR1 and CDR2: MNHNS and SASEGT. V was clipped by 6 bases and J by 0 bases; unmatched bases: 4. CDR3 length: 15 residues. CDR3 residues: CASRTGTANTGELFF. The CDR3, as DNA: TGTGCCAGCAGGACCGGGACAGCGAACACCGGGGAGCTGTTTTTT.

About this clone: Different DNA sequences within this sample yield the same CDR3. V usage is TRBV5-6 and J usage is TRBJ2-2; no clear D. V was shortened by 1 base and J by 8 bases, with 12 bases between the two germline ends. Germline V gene lookup returns CDR1 SGHDT and CDR2 YYEEEE. The CDR3 runs to 14 residues. The CDR3: CASSLSGLVGELFF. Here the CDR3 DNA reads TGTGCCAGCAGCTTGTCCGGGTTAGTTGGGGAGCTGTTTTTT.

This chain links TRBV4-1 with TRBJ1-5; the match to TRBD1 covers 9 bases. Germline CDR1 and CDR2: MGHRA and YSYEKL. J was trimmed by 6 bases and V by 5 bases; bases with no gene match: 5. CDR3 length: 14 amino acids. Written as DNA, the CDR3 is TGCGCCAGCAGCTACGACAGGGGGGTTCAGCCCCAGCATTTT. Encoded protein: CASSYDRGVQPQHF.

The V call is TRBV7-9, the J call TRBJ2-7; possible D gene TRBD2, 6 bases. Deletions cut 4 bases from V and 2 bases from J, with 15 bases between. The length of the CDR3 is 15 residues. CDR1 and CDR2 (germline): SEHNR, FQNEAQ (reference sequence). Here the CDR3 reads CASSSAGLTTYEQYF. CDR3 DNA sequence: TGTGCCAGCAGCTCCGCGGGACTGACGACCTACGAGCAGTACTTC.

This clone has only a few counts. The chain recombines TRBV6-6 with TRBJ2-3; D is perhaps TRBD1 (6 bases). Germline values: CDR1 MNHNY, CDR2 SVGAGI (reference sequence). V was trimmed by 6 bases and J by 3 bases, leaving 13 bases between them. The CDR3 runs 14 residues. In DNA, the CDR3 is TGTGCCAGCAGCCCCACTAGGGGGACAGATACGCAGTATTTT. Its translation is CASSPTRGTDTQYF.

The chain has TRBV28 and TRBJ2-3; 10 nucleotides agree with TRBD2. There are 15 residues in the CDR3. Germline loops: CDR1 MDHEN, CDR2 SYDVKM. The V and J ends lost 5 bases and 10 bases, in that order; junction bases with no gene match: 12. DNA of the CDR3: TGTGCCAGCAGTCCCCGTGGACTAGCGGCCCCCCCGCAGTATTTT. Translated, it gives CASSPRGLAAPPQYF.

This clone has a handful of counts. The genes are TRBV6-5 and TRBJ1-1, with 8 nucleotides matching TRBD1. The CDR3 is 14 residues long. Losses at the gene ends were 6 bases for V and 3 bases for J; bases not matched to a gene: 6. The germline V gene encodes CDR1 MNHEY and CDR2 SVGAGI. In DNA form, the CDR3 reads TGTGCCAGCAGGGGAGGACAGGGCGACACTGAAGCTTTCTTT. Translation: CASRGGQGDTEAFF.

The rearrangement uses TRBV12-5 and TRBJ2-7; TRBD1 is a possible D gene (6 bases). Germline V lookup: CDR1 LGHNT, CDR2 FRNRAP. Trimming cost V 3 bases and J 7 bases, with 7 bases left between them. This CDR3 is built from 11 residues. The CDR3 DNA reads as TGTGCTAGTGGTTTAGGGACAGAGCAGTACTTC. It codes for CASGLGTEQYF.

The chain is built from TRBV6-4 and TRBJ2-5; 9 bases align to TRBD2. Matching the DNA end better, TRBJ2-7 makes the J call doubtful. This CDR3 spans 16 amino acids. Germline CDR1 reads MRHNA; CDR2 reads SNTAGT. CDR3 residues: CASPKGSGRPAYEQYF. The DNA for the CDR3 is TGTGCCAGCCCGAAGGGCAGCGGGAGGCCCGCCTACGAGCAGTACTTC.

This chain connects TRBV4-1 to TRBJ2-5, with 7 bases aligning to TRBD1. The germline V gene has CDR1 MGHRA and CDR2 YSYEKL. The CDR3 loop spans 13 amino acids. The ends lost 5 bases at V and 9 bases at J; junction bases unmatched: 9. This CDR3 is CASSVGVGGAQYF. CDR3 nucleotides: TGCGCCAGCAGCGTCGGGGTAGGGGGCGCCCAGTACTTC.

The CDR3 protein is CASSTSGGHEQYF. The CDR3 nucleotides are TGTGCCAGCAGCACGTCAGGGGGCCACGAGCAGTACTTC. The chain uses TRBV11-3 and TRBJ2-7; 8 nucleotides agree with TRBD1. The junction had 5 bases not matched to a gene; V was cut back by 5 bases and J by 5 bases. This CDR3 is 13 amino acids long. CDR1 and CDR2 from the germline V gene are SGHNT and YENEEA.

This sequence joins TRBV2 and TRBJ1-3; 7 bases line up with TRBD1. CDR1 SNHLY and CDR2 FYNNEI come from the germline V gene. Trimming took 7 bases from V and 2 from J; bases not matched to a gene: 14. This CDR3 region has 17 residues. The CDR3 DNA sequence: TGTGCCAGCAACCCAACCCGAGGGGGCGAAACTGGAAACACCATATATTTT. Translation: CASNPTRGGETGNTIYF.

This clone has more than one count but fewer than ten. This chain joins TRBV9 and TRBJ2-1, with D perhaps matching TRBD2 (5 bases). This CDR3 comprises 16 residues. Trimming pared 4 bases from V and 1 base from J, leaving 15 bases between. Germline V gene data show CDR1 as SGDLS and CDR2 as YYNGEE. The CDR3: CASSPHPRGSYNEQFF. For the CDR3, the DNA is TGTGCCAGCAGCCCCCACCCCCGGGGATCCTACAATGAGCAGTTCTTC.